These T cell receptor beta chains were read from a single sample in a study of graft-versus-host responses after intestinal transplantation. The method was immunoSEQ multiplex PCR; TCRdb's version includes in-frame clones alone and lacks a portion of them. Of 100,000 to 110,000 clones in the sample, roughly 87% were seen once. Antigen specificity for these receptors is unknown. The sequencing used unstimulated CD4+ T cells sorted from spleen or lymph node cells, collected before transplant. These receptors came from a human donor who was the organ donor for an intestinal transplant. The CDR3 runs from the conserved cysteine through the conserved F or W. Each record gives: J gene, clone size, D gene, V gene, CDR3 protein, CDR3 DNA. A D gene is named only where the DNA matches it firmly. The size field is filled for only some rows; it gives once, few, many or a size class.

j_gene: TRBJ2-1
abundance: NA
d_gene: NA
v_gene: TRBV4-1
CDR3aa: CASSQEGVRGRENEQFF
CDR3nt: TGCGCCAGCAGCCAAGAGGGCGTTCGGGGTAGAGAGAATGAGCAGTTCTTC

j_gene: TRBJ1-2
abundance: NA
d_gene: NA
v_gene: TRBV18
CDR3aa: CASSPGTAYGYTF
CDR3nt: TGTGCCAGCTCACCCGGGACGGCCTATGGCTACACCTTC

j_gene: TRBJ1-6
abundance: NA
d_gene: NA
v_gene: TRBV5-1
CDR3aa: CASSLEGSRSPLHF
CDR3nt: TGCGCCAGCAGCTTGGAAGGGAGTAGATCACCCCTCCACTTT

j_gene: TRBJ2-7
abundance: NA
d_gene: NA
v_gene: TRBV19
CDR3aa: CASSIAMHYEQYF
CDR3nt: TGTGCCAGTAGTATAGCGATGCACTACGAGCAGTACTTC

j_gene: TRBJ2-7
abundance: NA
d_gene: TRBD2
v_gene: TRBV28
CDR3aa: CASSPRTSGFSYEQYF
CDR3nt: TGTGCCAGCAGTCCGCGGACTAGCGGGTTCTCCTACGAGCAGTACTTC

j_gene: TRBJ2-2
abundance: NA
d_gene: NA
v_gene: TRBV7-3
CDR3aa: CASSLSGGGGELFF
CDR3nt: TGTGCCAGCAGCTTATCCGGGGGCGGCGGGGAGCTGTTTTTT

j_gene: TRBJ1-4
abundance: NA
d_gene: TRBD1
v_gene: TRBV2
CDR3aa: CASSEGDRVNPNEKLFF
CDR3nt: TGTGCCAGCAGTGAAGGGGACAGGGTTAATCCTAATGAAAAACTGTTTTTT

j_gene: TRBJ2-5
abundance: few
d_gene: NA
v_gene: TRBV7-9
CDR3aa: CASGRVIETQYF
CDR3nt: TGTGCCAGCGGCAGGGTGATCGAGACCCAGTACTTC

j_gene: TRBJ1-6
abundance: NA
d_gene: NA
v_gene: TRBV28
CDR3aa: CASSLQYSPLHF
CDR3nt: TGTGCCAGCAGTTTACAGTATTCACCCCTCCACTTT

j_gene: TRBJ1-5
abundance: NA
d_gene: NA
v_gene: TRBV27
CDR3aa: CASSLQGFNQPQHF
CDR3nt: TGTGCCAGCAGTTTACAGGGGTTCAATCAGCCCCAGCATTTT

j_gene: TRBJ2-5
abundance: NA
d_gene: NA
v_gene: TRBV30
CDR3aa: CAWRPGASVTQYF
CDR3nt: TGTGCCTGGAGACCCGGGGCTAGCGTGACCCAGTACTTC

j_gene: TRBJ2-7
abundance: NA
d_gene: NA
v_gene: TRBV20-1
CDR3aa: CSAAREEQYF
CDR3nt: TGCAGTGCTGCTCGGGAAGAGCAGTACTTC

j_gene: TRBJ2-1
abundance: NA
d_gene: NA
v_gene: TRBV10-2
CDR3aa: CASMGREQFF
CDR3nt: TGCGCCAGCATGGGCCGGGAGCAGTTCTTC

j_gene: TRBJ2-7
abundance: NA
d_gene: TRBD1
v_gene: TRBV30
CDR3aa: CAWSVITGGPSYEQYF
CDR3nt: TGTGCCTGGAGTGTAATCACAGGGGGCCCTTCCTACGAGCAGTACTTC

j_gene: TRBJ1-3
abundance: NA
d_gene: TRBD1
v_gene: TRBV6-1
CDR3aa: CASSVLQGTAGNTIYF
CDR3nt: TGTGCCAGCAGTGTTCTACAGGGGACTGCTGGAAACACCATATATTTT

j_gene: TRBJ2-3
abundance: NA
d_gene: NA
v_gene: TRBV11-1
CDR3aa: CASSLSFGVGITDTQYF
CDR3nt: TGTGCCAGCAGCTTATCCTTCGGGGTGGGTATAACAGATACGCAGTATTTT

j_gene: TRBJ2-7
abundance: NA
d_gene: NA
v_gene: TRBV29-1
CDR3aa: CSVSVAYEQYF
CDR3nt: TGCAGCGTTAGCGTCGCCTACGAGCAGTACTTC

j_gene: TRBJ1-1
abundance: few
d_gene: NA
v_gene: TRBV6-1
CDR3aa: CASSPRQSGHEAFF
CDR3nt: TGTGCCAGCAGCCCAAGACAATCGGGACATGAAGCTTTCTTT

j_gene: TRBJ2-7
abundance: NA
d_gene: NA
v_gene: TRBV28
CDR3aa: CASSLTPYEQYF
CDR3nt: TGTGCCAGCAGCCTGACCCCCTACGAGCAGTACTTC

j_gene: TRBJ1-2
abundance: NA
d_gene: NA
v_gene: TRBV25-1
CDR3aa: CASSDFGGLTYGYTF
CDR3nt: TGTGCCAGCAGTGACTTCGGGGGACTTACCTATGGCTACACCTTC

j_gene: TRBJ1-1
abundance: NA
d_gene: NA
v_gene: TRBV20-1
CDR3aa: CSTGGLTEAFF
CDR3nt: TGCAGTACCGGGGGGCTCACTGAAGCTTTCTTT

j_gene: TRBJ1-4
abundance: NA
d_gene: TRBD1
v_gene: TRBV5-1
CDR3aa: CASSRQGAGSTNEKLFF
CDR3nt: TGCGCCAGCAGCAGACAGGGGGCCGGATCAACTAATGAAAAACTGTTTTTT

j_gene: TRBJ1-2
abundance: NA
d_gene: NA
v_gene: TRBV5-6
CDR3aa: CASSLGTVPYSGYTF
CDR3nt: TGTGCCAGCAGCTTGGGGACAGTCCCCTATAGTGGCTACACCTTC

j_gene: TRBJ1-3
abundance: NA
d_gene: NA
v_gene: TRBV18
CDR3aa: CASSPSGGTSGNTIYF
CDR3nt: TGTGCCAGCTCACCATCTGGGGGAACCTCTGGAAACACCATATATTTT

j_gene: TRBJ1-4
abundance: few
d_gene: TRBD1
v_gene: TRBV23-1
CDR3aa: CASRGQGREKLFF
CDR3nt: TGCGCCAGCAGGGGACAGGGAAGGGAAAAACTGTTTTTT

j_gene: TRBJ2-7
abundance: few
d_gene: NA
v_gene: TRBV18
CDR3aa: CASSPAGGPYEQYF
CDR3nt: TGTGCCAGCTCACCAGCCGGGGGGCCCTACGAGCAGTACTTC

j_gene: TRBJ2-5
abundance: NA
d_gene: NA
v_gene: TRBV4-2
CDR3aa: CASSQVRGQETQYF
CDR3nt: TGTGCCAGCAGCCAAGTCCGGGGCCAAGAGACCCAGTACTTC

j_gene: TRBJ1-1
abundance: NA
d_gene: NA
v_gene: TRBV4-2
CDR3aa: CASSQPDRYTEAFF
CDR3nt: TGTGCCAGCAGCCAGCCAGACCGGTACACTGAAGCTTTCTTT

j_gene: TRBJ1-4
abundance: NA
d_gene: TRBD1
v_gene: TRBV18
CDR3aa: CASSPGDRDKKLFF
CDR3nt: TGTGCCAGCTCACCGGGAGACAGGGACAAAAAACTGTTTTTT

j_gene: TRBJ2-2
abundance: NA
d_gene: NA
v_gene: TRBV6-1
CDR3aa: CASSSRGVLSGELFF
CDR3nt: TGTGCCAGCAGTTCCAGGGGAGTTTTGAGCGGGGAGCTGTTTTTT

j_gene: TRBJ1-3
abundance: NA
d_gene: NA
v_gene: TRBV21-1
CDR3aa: CASSSLVLQHARNTIYF
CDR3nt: TGTGCCAGCAGTTCGCTAGTGCTACAACACGCACGAAACACCATATATTTT

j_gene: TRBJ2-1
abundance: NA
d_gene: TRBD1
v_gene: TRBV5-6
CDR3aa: CASSLGTGKVYNEQFF
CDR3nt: TGTGCCAGCAGCTTGGGGACAGGGAAGGTTTACAATGAGCAGTTCTTC

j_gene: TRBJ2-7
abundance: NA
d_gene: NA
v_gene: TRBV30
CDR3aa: CAWSVFRGGAAYEQYF
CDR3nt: TGTGCCTGGAGTGTATTTAGGGGGGGGGCGGCCTACGAGCAGTACTTC

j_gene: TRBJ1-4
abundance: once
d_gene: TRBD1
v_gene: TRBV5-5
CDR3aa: CASSFGDSRNEKLFF
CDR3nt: TGTGCCAGCAGCTTTGGGGACAGCAGGAACGAAAAACTGTTTTTT

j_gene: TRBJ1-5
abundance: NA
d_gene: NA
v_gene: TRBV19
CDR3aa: CASKLRGDQPQHF
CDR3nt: TGTGCCAGTAAGCTAAGAGGCGATCAGCCCCAGCATTTT

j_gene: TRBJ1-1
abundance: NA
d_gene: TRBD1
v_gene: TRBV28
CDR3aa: CASSWTGENTEAFF
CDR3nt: TGTGCCAGCAGTTGGACAGGGGAGAACACTGAAGCTTTCTTT

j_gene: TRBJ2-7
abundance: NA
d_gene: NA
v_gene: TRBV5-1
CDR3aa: CASSTQWGSRGYEQYF
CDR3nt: TGCGCCAGCAGCACCCAATGGGGGAGCCGCGGGTACGAGCAGTACTTC

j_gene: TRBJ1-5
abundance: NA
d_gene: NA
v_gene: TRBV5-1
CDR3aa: CASSLRGAAEPQHF
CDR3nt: TGCGCCAGCAGCTTACGGGGGGCCGCGGAGCCCCAGCATTTT

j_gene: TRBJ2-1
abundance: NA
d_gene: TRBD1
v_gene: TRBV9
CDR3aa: CASSVAIGQVYNEQFF
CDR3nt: TGTGCCAGCAGCGTAGCTATTGGACAGGTCTACAATGAGCAGTTCTTC

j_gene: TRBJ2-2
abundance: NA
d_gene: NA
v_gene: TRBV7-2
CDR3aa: CASSFQGGGELFF
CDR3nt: TGTGCCAGCAGTTTTCAGGGGGGCGGGGAGCTGTTTTTT

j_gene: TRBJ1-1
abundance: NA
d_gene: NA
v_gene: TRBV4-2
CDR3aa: CASSQESREAFF
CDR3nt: TGTGCCAGCAGCCAAGAATCCAGAGAAGCTTTCTTT

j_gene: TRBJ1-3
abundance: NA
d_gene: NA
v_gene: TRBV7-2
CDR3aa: CASSPVVTGGNTIYF
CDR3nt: TGTGCCAGCAGCCCAGTGGTCACTGGGGGAAACACCATATATTTT

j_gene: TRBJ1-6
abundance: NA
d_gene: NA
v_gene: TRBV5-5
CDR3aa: CASSFRGTFDSPLHF
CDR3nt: TGTGCCAGCAGCTTCAGGGGAACTTTTGATTCACCCCTCCACTTT

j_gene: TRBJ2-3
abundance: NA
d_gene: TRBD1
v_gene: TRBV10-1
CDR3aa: CASSRGPDTQYF
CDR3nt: TGCGCCAGCAGCAGGGGGCCGGATACGCAGTATTTT

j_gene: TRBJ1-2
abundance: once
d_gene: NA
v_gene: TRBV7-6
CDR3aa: CASSLGGNYGYTF
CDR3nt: TGTGCCAGCAGCTTAGGGGGCAACTATGGCTACACCTTC

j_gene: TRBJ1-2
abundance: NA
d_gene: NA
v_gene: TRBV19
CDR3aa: CASSYGIWDYGYTF
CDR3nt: TGTGCCAGTAGTTACGGGATTTGGGACTATGGCTACACCTTC

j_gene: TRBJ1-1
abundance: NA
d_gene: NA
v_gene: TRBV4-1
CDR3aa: CASSQVVKGSISLNTEAFF
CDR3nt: TGCGCCAGCAGCCAAGTGGTAAAGGGGAGTATATCCCTGAACACTGAAGCTTTCTTT

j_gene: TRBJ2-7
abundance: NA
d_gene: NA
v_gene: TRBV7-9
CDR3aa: CASSSPGAAGAYEQYF
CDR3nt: TGTGCCAGCAGCTCTCCGGGGGCCGCGGGGGCATACGAGCAGTACTTC

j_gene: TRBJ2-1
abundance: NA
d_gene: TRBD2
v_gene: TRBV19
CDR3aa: CASSIEAGTYNEQFF
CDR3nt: TGTGCCAGTAGTATAGAAGCGGGGACTTACAATGAGCAGTTCTTC